The 4 T cell receptor beta chains listed next were all sequenced from one sample in a study of blood T cell repertoires in COVID-19. Clones were read by immunoSEQ multiplex PCR, and TCRdb kept only the in-frame ones, dropping some. The table shows roughly 200,000 clones, with around 90% occurring only once. The sample consisted of peripheral blood. Receptors originate from a man aged 45-65 years with acute or convalescent COVID-19.

The CDR3 DNA follows: TGTGCCACCAGCAGAGCCAGTCCGGGACAGGGTTCCGGAAACACCATATATTTT. It is translated as CATSRASPGQGSGNTIYF. V usage is TRBV15 and J usage is TRBJ1-3, with 9 bases that match TRBD1. Germline V CDR1 and CDR2: LNHNV, YYDKDF (reference sequence). The CDR3 has 18 amino acids. V trimming: 1 base; J trimming: 4 bases; junction bases outside the gene matches: 11.

J is TRBJ1-1 and V is TRBV28; D may be TRBD1 (6 bases). CDR3 length equals 13 residues. Germline CDR1 and CDR2: MDHEN and SYDVKM. Trimming took off 5 bases at V and 1 base at J, with 8 bases between the two ends. The CDR3 here is CASSPGQNTEAFF. The CDR3, as DNA: TGTGCCAGCAGTCCGGGACAGAACACTGAAGCTTTCTTT.

The chain recombines TRBV4-1 with TRBJ1-6, with TRBD1 matching 8 bases. The length of the CDR3 is 14 residues. Trimming took 3 bases from V and 7 from J; bases not matched to a gene: 2. Germline values: CDR1 MGHRA, CDR2 YSYEKL. Written as DNA, the CDR3 is TGCGCCAGCAGCCAGTGGGACAGGAATTCACCCCTCCACTTT. This codes for CASSQWDRNSPLHF.

This rearrangement joins TRBV15 to TRBJ2-7; the D is unclear. The V and J ends lost 4 bases and 0 bases respectively, with 10 bases between them. The germline CDR1 and CDR2 sequences are LNHNV and YYDKDF (reference sequence). CDR3 length: 14 residues. CDR3: CATSKTASSYEQYF. Written as DNA, the CDR3 is TGTGCCACCAGCAAGACCGCTAGCTCCTACGAGCAGTACTTC.